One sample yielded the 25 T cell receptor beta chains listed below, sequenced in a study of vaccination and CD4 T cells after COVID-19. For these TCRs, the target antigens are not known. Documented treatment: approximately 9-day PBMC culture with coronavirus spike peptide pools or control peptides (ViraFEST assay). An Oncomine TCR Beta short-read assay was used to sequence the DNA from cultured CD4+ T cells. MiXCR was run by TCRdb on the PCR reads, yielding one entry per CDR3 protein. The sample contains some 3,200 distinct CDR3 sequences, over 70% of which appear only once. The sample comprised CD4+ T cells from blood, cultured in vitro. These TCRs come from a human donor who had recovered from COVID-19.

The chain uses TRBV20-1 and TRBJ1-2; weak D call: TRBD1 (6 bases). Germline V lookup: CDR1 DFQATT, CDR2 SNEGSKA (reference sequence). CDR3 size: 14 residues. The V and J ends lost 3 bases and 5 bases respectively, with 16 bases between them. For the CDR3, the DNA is TGCAGTGCTAGCGATCTGGGGGCACGATATGGCTACACCTTC. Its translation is CSASDLGARYGYTF.

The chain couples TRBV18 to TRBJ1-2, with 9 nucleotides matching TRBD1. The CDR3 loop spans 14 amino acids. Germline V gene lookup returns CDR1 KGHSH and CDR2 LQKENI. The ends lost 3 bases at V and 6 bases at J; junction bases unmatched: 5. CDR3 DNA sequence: TGTGCCAGCTCACCGTCCCGGGACAGGGATGGCTACACCTTC. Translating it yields CASSPSRDRDGYTF.

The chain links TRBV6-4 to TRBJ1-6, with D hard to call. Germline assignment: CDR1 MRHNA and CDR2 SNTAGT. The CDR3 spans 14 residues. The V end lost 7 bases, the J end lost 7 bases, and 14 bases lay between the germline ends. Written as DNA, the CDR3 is TGTGCCAGCACCCCACCTAGGAGAAATTCACCCCTCCACTTT. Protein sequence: CASTPPRRNSPLHF.

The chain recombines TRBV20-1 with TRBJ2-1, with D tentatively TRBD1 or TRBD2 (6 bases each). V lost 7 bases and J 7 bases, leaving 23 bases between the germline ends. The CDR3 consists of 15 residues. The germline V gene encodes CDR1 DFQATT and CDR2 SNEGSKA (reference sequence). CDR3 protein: CSVNQGRGRGNEQFF. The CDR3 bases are TGCAGTGTCAATCAGGGCCGGGGGCGCGGTAATGAGCAGTTCTTC.

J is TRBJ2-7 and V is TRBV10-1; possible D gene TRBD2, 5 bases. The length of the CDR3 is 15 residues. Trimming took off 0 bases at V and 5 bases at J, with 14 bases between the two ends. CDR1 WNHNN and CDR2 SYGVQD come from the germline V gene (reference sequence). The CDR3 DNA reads TGCGCCAGCAGTGAGTCACGGACCCGCGGGCACGAGCAGTACTTC. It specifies CASSESRTRGHEQYF.

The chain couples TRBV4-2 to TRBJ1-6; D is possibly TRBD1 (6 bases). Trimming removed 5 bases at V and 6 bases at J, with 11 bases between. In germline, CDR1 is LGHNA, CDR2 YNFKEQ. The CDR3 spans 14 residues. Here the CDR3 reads CASSMDSRNSPLHF. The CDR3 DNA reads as TGTGCCAGCAGCATGGACAGTCGTAATTCACCCCTCCACTTT.

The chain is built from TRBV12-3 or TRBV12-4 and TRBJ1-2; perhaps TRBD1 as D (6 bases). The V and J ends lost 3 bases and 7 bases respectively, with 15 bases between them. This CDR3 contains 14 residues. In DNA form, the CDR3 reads TGTGCCAGCAGTTTCACAGGGATGGTGGGTGGCTACACCTTC. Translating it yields CASSFTGMVGGYTF.

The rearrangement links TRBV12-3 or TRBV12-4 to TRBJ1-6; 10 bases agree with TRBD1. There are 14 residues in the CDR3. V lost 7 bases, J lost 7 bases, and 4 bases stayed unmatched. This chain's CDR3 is CASTRTGGNSPLHF. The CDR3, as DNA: TGTGCCAGCACCCGGACAGGGGGAAATTCACCCCTCCACTTT.

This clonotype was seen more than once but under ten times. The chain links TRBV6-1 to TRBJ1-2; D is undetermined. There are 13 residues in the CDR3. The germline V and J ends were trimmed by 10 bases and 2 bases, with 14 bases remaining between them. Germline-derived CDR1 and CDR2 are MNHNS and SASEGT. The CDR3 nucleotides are TGTGCCACCACAAGGGAGCCAAACTATGGCTACACCTTC. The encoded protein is CATTREPNYGYTF.

The CDR3 region is CSAGQGSGEAFF. The CDR3, as DNA: TGCAGTGCCGGACAGGGATCGGGTGAAGCTTTCTTT. The chain links TRBV20-1 to TRBJ1-1, with 8 bases identical to TRBD1. The CDR3 totals 12 residues. V dropped 6 bases and J dropped 7; count of bases not matched to a gene: 7. CDR1 is DFQATT and CDR2 is SNEGSKA in the germline V gene (reference sequence).

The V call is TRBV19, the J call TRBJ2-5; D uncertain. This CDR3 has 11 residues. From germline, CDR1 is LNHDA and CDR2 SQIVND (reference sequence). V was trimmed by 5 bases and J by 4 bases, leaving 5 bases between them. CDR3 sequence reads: CASSPGETQYF. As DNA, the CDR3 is TGTGCCAGTAGTCCCGGAGAGACCCAGTACTTC.

The chain's CDR3 is CASQLRDYSNQPQHF. The CDR3 DNA reads TGTGCCAGTCAATTAAGAGATTATAGCAATCAGCCCCAGCATTTT. The genes are TRBV19 and TRBJ1-5; D call uncertain. The CDR3 consists of 15 residues. Trimming removed 8 bases from V and 0 bases from J, with 14 bases in between. Germline loops: CDR1 LNHDA, CDR2 SQIVND (reference sequence).

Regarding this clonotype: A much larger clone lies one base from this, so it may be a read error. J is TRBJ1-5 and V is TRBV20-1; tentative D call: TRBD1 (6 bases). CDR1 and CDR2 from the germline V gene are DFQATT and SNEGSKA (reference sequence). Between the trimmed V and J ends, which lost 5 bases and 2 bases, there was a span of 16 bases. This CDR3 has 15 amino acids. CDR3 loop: CSAGVSGAGNQPQHF. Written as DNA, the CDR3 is TGCAGTGCTGGAGTTTCAGGGGCTGGCAATCAGCCCCAGCATTTT.

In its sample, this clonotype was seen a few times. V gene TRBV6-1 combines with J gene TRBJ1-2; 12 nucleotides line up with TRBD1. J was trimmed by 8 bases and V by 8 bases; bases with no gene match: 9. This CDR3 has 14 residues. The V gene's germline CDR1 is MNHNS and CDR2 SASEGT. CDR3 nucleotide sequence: TGTGCCAGCGGACCGGGACAGGGGGCTGGGGGCTACACCTTC. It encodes CASGPGQGAGGYTF.

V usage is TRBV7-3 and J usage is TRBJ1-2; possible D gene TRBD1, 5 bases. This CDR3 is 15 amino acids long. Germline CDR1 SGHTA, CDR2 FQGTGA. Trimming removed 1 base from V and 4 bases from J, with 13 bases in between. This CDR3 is CASSLNPGTGYGYTF. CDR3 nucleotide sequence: TGTGCCAGCAGCTTAAATCCAGGGACTGGCTATGGCTACACCTTC. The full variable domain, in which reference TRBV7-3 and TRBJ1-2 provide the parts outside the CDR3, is GAGVSQTPSNKVTEKGKYVELRCDPISGHTALYWYRQSLGQGPEFLIYFQGTGAADDSGLPNDRFFAVRPEGSVSTLKIQRTERGDSAVYLCASSLNPGTGYGYTFGSGTRLTVV.

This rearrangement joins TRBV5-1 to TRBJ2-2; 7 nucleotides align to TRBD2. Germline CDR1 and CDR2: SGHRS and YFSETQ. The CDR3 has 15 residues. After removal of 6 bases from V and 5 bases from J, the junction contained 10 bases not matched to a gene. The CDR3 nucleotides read TGCGCCAGCATGAGGGAGATCGGGGGGACCGGGGAGCTGTTTTTT. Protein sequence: CASMREIGGTGELFF.

DNA of the CDR3: TGTGCCAGCAGCTTAGTCGGGTTAAATTCACCCCTCCACTTT. Protein product: CASSLVGLNSPLHF. This sequence joins TRBV7-6 and TRBJ1-6, with D unresolved. The CDR3 loop spans 14 amino acids. V lost 1 base, J lost 7 bases, and 8 bases lay in between. Germline V CDR1 and CDR2: SGHVS, FNYEAQ.

CDR3 DNA: TGTGCCAGCAGCAGACAGCCGACTGAAGCTTTCTTT. As protein: CASSRQPTEAFF. The V call is TRBV2, the J call TRBJ1-1, with D possibly matching TRBD1 (5 bases). The CDR3 is 12 residues long. Germline values: CDR1 SNHLY, CDR2 FYNNEI. V dropped 6 bases and J dropped 5 bases, with 10 bases sitting between them.

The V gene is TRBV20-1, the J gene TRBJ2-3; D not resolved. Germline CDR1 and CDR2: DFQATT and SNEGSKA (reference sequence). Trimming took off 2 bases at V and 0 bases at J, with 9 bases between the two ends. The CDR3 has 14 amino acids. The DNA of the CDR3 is TGCAGTGCTAGATCTCAATGGAGCACAGATACGCAGTATTTT. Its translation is CSARSQWSTDTQYF.

The DNA for the CDR3 is TGTGCCACCAGCAGAGAGACAGGGGGAACTTCTGGCTACACCTTC. This translates into CATSRETGGTSGYTF. The chain couples TRBV15 to TRBJ1-2; 9 positions match TRBD1. CDR1 and CDR2 from the germline V gene are LNHNV and YYDKDF (reference sequence). Trimming cost V 0 bases and J 7 bases; bases outside gene matches: 6. The CDR3 has 15 residues.

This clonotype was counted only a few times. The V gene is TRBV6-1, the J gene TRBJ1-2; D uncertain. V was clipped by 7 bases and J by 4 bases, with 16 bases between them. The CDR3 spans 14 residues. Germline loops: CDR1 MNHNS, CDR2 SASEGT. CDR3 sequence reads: CASKRSVVSYGYTF. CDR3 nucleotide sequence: TGTGCCAGCAAAAGGAGTGTGGTGAGCTATGGCTACACCTTC.

CDR3 DNA sequence: TGTGCCAGCAGCAAAACCGGTCCAAAGGGGCCCTATGGCTACACCTTC. It encodes CASSKTGPKGPYGYTF. V is TRBV7-9 and J is TRBJ1-2; D may be TRBD1 (5 bases). This CDR3 contains 16 residues. V lost 5 bases to trimming and J lost 4 bases, with 20 bases between them. The germline V gene has CDR1 SEHNR and CDR2 FQNEAQ (reference sequence).

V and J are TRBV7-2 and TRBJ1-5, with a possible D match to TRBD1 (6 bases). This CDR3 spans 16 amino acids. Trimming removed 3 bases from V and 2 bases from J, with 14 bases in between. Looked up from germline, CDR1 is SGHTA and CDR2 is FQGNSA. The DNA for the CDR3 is TGTGCCAGCAGCTTCTTCTCGGGGGGCGGCAATCAGCCCCAGCATTTT. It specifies CASSFFSGGGNQPQHF. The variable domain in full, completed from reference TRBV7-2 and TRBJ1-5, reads GAGVSQSPSNKVTEKGKDVELRCDPISGHTALYWYRQSLGQGLEFLIYFQGNSAPDKSGLPSDRFSAERTGGSVSTLTIQRTQQEDSAVYLCASSFFSGGGNQPQHFGDGTRLSIL.

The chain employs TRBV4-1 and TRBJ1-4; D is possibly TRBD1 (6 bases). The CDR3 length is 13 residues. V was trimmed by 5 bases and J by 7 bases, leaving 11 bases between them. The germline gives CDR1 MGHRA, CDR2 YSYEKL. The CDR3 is CASSLGAGEKLFF. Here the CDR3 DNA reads TGCGCCAGCAGCTTGGGGGCGGGTGAAAAACTGTTTTTT.

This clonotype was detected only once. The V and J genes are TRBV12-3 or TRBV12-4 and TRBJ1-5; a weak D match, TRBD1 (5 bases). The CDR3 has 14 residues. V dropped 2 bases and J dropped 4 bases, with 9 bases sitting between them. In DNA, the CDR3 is TGTGCCAGCAGTTTAAGGCCAGGGAATCAGCCCCAGCATTTT. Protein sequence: CASSLRPGNQPQHF.